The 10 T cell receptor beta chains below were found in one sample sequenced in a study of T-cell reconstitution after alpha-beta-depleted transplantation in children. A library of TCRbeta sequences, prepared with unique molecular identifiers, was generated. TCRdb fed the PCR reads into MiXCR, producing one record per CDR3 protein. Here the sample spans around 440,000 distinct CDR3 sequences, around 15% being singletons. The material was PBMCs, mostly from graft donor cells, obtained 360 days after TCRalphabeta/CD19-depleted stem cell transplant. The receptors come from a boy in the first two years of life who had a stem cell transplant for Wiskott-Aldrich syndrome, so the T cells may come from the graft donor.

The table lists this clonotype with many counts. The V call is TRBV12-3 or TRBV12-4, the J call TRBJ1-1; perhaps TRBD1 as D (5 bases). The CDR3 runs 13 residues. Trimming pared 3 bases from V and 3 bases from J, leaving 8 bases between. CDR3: CASSFWGDTEAFF. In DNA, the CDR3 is TGTGCCAGCAGTTTTTGGGGCGACACTGAAGCTTTCTTT.

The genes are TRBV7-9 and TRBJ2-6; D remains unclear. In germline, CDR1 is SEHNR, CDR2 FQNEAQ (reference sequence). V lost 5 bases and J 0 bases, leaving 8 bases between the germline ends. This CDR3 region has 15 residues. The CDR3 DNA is TGTGCCAGCAGCGTCACCGGCTCTGGGGCCAACGTCCTGACTTTC. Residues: CASSVTGSGANVLTF.

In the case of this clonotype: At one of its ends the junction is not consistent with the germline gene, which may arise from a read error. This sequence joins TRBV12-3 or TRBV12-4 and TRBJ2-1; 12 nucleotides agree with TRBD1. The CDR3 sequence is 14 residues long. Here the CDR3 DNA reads TGTGCCAGTCGCGGGACAGGGGGCTTCAGTGAGCATTTCTTC. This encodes CASRGTGGFSEHFF.

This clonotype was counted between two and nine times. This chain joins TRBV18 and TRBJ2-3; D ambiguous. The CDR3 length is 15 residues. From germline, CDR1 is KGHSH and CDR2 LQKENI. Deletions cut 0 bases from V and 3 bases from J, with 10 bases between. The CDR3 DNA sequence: TGTGCCAGCTCACCACCGGTAGGGCTTACAGATACGCAGTATTTT. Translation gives CASSPPVGLTDTQYF. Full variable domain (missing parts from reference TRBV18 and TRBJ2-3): NAGVMQNPRHLVRRRGQEARLRCSPMKGHSHVYWYRQLPEEGLKFMVYLQKENIIDESGMPKERFSAEFPKEGPSILRIQQVVRGDSAAYFCASSPPVGLTDTQYFGPGTRLTVL.

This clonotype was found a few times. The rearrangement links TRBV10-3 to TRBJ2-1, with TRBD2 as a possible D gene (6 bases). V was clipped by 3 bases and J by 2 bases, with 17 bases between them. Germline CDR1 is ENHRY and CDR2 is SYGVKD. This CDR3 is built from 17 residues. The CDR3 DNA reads TGTGCCATCAGTGATGTGGTTTGGCGGGACCCCTACAATGAGCAGTTCTTC. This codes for CAISDVVWRDPYNEQFF.

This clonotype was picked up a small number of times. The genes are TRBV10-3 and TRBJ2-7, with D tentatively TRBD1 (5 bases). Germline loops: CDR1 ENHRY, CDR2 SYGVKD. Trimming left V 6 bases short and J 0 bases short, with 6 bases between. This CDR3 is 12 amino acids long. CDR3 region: CAISGHSYEQYF. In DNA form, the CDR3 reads TGTGCCATCAGCGGACACTCCTACGAGCAGTACTTC.

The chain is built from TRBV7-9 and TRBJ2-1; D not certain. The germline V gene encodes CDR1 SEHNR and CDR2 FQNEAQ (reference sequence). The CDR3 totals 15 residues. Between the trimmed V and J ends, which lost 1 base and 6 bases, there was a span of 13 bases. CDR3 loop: CASSLVVVQRNEQFF. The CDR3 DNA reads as TGTGCCAGCAGCTTAGTGGTAGTACAGCGCAATGAGCAGTTCTTC.

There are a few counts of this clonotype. The CDR3 nucleotides are TGTGCCAGCAGCTTAGCCCTTTCGGGGGCTGGAGAGCAGTACTTC. Encoded protein: CASSLALSGAGEQYF. V gene TRBV7-9 combines with J gene TRBJ2-7; tentatively, D is TRBD1 or TRBD2 (6 bases each). Looked up from germline, CDR1 is SEHNR and CDR2 is FQNEAQ (reference sequence). V was cut by 0 bases and J by 7 bases, with 16 bases left in between. The CDR3 sequence is 15 residues long.

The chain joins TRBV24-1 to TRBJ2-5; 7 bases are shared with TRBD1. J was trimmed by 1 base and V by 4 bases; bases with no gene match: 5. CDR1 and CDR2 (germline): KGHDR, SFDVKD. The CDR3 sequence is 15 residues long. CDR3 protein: CATSDTTGFQETQYF. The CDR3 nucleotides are TGTGCCACCAGTGACACGACAGGGTTCCAAGAGACCCAGTACTTC.

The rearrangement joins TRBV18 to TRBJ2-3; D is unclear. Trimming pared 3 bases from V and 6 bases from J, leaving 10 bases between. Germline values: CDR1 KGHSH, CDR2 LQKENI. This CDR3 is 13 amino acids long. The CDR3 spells CASSPYQADTQYF. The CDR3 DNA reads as TGTGCCAGCTCACCCTATCAGGCGGATACGCAGTATTTT.